Included here is one T cell receptor beta chain sequence, with context. This sample is part of a study of blood T cell repertoires in COVID-19. Each recovered donor of Cohort 3 presented with two negative PCRs, clearance, or symptom resolution. Original methodology: Scientists estimated how many nucleated cells there were by amplifying reference gene primers. Sequencing used immunoSEQ multiplex PCR; TCRdb keeps in-frame clones, though not all of them. The V and J calls and clone size come from that table; D and trimming were worked out from the DNA. The table includes under 450,000 clones, 87% detected once. This CDR3 spans 12 amino acids. Looked up from germline, CDR1 is SGHAT and CDR2 is FQNNGV. Trimming pared 4 bases from V and 0 bases from J, leaving 4 bases between.

The rearrangement joins TRBV11-2 to TRBJ2-7; the D is unclear. Material for sequencing was PBMCs or T cells enriched from blood (not recorded which). The sequence came from a woman aged 25 to 39 who had recovered from COVID-19. This CDR3 is CASSYISYEQYF. CDR3 sequence (DNA): TGTGCCAGCAGCTACATCTCCTACGAGCAGTACTTC.